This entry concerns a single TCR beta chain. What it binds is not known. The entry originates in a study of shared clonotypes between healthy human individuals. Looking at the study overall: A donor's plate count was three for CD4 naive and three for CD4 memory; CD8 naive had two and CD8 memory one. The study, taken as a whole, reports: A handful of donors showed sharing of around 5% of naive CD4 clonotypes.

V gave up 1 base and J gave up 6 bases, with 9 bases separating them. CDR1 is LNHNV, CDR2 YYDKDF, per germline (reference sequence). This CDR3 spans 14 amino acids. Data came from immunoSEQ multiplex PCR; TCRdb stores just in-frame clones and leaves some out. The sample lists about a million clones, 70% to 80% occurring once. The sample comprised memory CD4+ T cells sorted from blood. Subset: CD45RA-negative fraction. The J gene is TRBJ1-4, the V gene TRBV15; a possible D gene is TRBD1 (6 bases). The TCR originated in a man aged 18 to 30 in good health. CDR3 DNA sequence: TGTGCCACCAGCAGAGGTAACAGGGATGAAAAACTGTTTTTT. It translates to CATSRGNRDEKLFF.